This T cell receptor beta chain emerged from a study of cytomegalovirus exposure and HLA in healthy donors. Vbeta (60) and Jbeta (13) primers were used in the PCR. Using immunoSEQ multiplex PCR, the repertoire was profiled, and TCRdb retains in-frame clones only, with some absent. The sample records some 150,000 clones, around 80% being singletons. J gave up 2 bases and V 8 bases, and 7 bases lay outside the gene matches. The CDR3 sequence is 15 residues long. CDR1 is SNHLY, CDR2 FYNNEI, per germline. This TCR was sampled from a woman under 40 in good health and CMV-seropositive. The sequencing sample was made of PBMCs. This chain links TRBV2 with TRBJ2-5; TRBD2 aligns across 11 bases. As DNA, the CDR3 is TGTGCCAGCGCTGCGGGACTAGCGGAACAAGAGACCCAGTACTTC. This translates into CASAAGLAEQETQYF.